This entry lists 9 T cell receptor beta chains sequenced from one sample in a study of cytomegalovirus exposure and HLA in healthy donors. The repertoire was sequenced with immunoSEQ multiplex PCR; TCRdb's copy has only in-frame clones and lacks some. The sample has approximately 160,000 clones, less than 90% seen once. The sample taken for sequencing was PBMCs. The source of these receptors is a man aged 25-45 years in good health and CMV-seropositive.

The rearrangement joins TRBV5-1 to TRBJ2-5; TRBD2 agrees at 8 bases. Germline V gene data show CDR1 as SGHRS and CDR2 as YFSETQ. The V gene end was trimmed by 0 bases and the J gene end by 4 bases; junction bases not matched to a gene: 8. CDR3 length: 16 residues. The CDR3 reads CASSLGGAGEIETQYF. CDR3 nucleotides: TGCGCCAGCAGCTTGGGTGGAGCGGGGGAGATAGAGACCCAGTACTTC. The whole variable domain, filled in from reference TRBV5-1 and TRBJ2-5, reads KAGVTQTPRYLIKTRGQQVTLSCSPISGHRSVSWYQQTPGQGLQFLFEYFSETQRNKGNFPGRFSGRQFSNSRSEMNVSTLELGDSALYLCASSLGGAGEIETQYFGPGTRLLVL.

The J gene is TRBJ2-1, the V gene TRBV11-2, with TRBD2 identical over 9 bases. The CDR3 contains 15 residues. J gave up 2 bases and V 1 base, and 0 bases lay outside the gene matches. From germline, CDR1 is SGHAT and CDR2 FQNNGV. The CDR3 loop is CASSLGTSAYNEQFF. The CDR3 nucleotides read TGTGCCAGCAGCTTAGGGACTAGCGCCTACAATGAGCAGTTCTTC.

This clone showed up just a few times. The CDR3 reads CASTDEGQGQDEAFF. CDR3 sequence (DNA): TGTGCCAGTACCGATGAGGGACAGGGGCAGGATGAAGCTTTCTTT. The chain joins TRBV19 to TRBJ1-1, with 10 bases aligning to TRBD1. CDR3 length equals 15 residues. Germline trimming cut 7 bases from V and 7 bases from J; bases unmatched to any gene: 12. Germline CDR1 LNHDA, CDR2 SQIVND (reference sequence).

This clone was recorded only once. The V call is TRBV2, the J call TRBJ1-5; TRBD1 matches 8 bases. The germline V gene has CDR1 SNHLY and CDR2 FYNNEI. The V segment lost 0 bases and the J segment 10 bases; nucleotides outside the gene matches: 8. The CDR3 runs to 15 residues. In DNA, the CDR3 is TGTGCCAGCAGTGAAGCCGGGCAGGGGGCAGACCCCCAGCATTTT. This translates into CASSEAGQGADPQHF.

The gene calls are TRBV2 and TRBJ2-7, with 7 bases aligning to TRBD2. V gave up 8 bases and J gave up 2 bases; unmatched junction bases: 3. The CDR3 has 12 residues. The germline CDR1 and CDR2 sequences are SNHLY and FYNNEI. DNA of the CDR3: TGTGCCAGCGCGGGAGATACCTACGAGCAGTACTTC. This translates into CASAGDTYEQYF.

The CDR3 sequence is CASSPFRDRGDLNEKLFF. In nucleotides, the CDR3 is TGTGCCAGCAGCCCATTTCGGGACAGGGGTGATCTTAATGAAAAACTGTTTTTT. The rearrangement links TRBV5-6 to TRBJ1-4; 10 bases agree with TRBD1. CDR1 is SGHDT, CDR2 YYEEEE, per germline. CDR3 size: 18 residues. V was clipped by 4 bases and J by 4 bases; unmatched bases: 13.

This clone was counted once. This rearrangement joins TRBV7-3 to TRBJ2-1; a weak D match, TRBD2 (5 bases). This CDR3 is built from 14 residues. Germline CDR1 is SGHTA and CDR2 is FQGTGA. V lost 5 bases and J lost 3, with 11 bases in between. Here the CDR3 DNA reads TGTGCCAGCAGCGCCCCCGAGGGCTACAATGAGCAGTTCTTC. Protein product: CASSAPEGYNEQFF.

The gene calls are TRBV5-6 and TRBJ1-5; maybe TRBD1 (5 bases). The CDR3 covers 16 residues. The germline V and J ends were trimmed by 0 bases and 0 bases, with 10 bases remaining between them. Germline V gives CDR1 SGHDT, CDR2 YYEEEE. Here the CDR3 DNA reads TGTGCCAGCAGCTTGGTCGGGGGTGGTAGCAATCAGCCCCAGCATTTT. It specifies CASSLVGGGSNQPQHF.

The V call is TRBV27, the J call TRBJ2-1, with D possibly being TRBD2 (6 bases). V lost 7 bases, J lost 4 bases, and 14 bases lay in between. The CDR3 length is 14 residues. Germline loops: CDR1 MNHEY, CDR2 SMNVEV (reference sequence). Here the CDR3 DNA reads TGTGCCAGCAAGTATGGCGGGACGTACAATGAGCAGTTCTTC. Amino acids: CASKYGGTYNEQFF.